These T cell receptor beta chains were read from a single sample in a study of cytomegalovirus exposure and HLA in healthy donors. This table comes from immunoSEQ multiplex PCR, and its TCRdb copy is limited to in-frame clones, with some not included. The top ten hold around 5.9% of the sample, which has 130,000 to 150,000 clones, 85% to 90% seen once. The sequencing input was PBMCs. Every receptor here comes from a woman younger than 45 in good health and CMV-seropositive. Both conserved end residues are trimmed from each CDR3. Fields, in order: D gene, V gene, CDR3 protein. A D gene is named only where the DNA matches it firmly.

-	TRBV19	ASSIYGRATDTQY
TRBD2	TRBV5-6	ASSLRSGAGRETQY
-	TRBV20-1	SARGYWGYT
-	TRBV18	ASSPLARDTGELF
-	TRBV5-6	ASSLYSYEQY
-	TRBV4-1	ASSQDHRENYNEQF
TRBD1	TRBV7-6	ASSPYTGGNEQF
TRBD1	TRBV28	ASIPGQGPKKGGYT
-	TRBV2	ASSEQGRTYEQY
TRBD2	TRBV7-3	ASSTGLANNEQF
TRBD1	TRBV2	ASSDDRVASPLH
-	TRBV5-1	ASSLWLFETQY
TRBD2	TRBV28	ASSSPLGAGTSGVPYEQY
-	TRBV4-1	ASSQGHGYNSPLH
TRBD2	TRBV5-1	ASSPGTSGDNEQF
-	TRBV5-6	ASSLGTVNSPLH
-	TRBV4-2	ASSQRREIAIRETQY
-	TRBV6-6	ASSRGRDTEAF
TRBD2	TRBV11-2	ASLKVGRTRQSEQY
-	TRBV7-2	ASSRGWGSGANVLT
-	TRBV4-1	ASSRGGAEKLF
TRBD1	TRBV27	ATGGGQGSYEQY
TRBD1	TRBV5-4	ASSTVQTGGAGYT
-	TRBV5-1	ASSLNYPGSGNTIY
-	TRBV27	ASSFRGRGNTEAF
-	TRBV28	ASIEAGRTEAF
-	TRBV19	ASSIGAGANQPQH
TRBD1	TRBV6-5	ASSPTGGPYEQY
-	TRBV29-1	SIVPLLVRNEQF
TRBD1	TRBV6-1	ASRAGGYGYT
TRBD1	TRBV5-1	ASSLTGGSTEAF
-	TRBV5-1	ASSAGPPGETQY
TRBD2	TRBV4-1	ASSQVPSGRALETQY
-	TRBV5-1	ASSLYSGPMQPQH
-	TRBV25-1	ASYTSGAGRYGYT
-	TRBV19	ATPAEAF
TRBD1	TRBV4-1	ASSQDGTGVNQPQH
-	TRBV9	ASSVAWESPLH
-	TRBV11-2	ASSFPGALEAGEQY